This T cell receptor beta chain was identified during a study of molecular identifiers for immune sequencing clone quantification. Study-wide points: Clone sizes could be underestimated for highly expanded clones when identical TCR molecules share a barcode.

This CDR3 region has 15 residues. Trimming removed 2 bases from V and 0 bases from J; junction bases left unmatched: 6. The germline CDR1 and CDR2 sequences are DFQATT and SNEGSKA (reference sequence). The authors gated naive CD8 T cells as CD8+CD4-CCR7+CD45RA+ for sorting. There are a few counts of this clonotype. Its antigen is not identified. For bulk TCR libraries, previously described methods and listed TCR primers were used. TCRdb ran MiXCR on the PCR reads and lists one entry per CDR3 protein. The table shows a few hundred thousand distinct CDR3 sequences, with roughly a fifth occurring only once.

The chain is built from TRBV20-1 and TRBJ2-7; 8 positions match TRBD2. This clonotype originated in a human donor in good health. Some libraries in this study had Jurkat cell RNA spiked in. Sequencing was carried out using naive CD8+ T cells from blood, with Jurkat cell RNA spiked in. The subset here: FACS-sorted CD8+CD4-CCR7+CD45RA+ naive T cells. CDR3 amino acids: CSARSSGEASYEQYF. The DNA for the CDR3 is TGCAGTGCTAGAAGTAGCGGGGAAGCCTCCTACGAGCAGTACTTC.